Presented here are 32 T cell receptor beta chains from one specimen sequenced in a study of regulatory T cells in long-lasting Graves disease. TCR beta libraries were built with iRepertoire HTBI primers and Arm-PCR of CDR3 regions. Via MiXCR, TCRdb re-called the multiplex PCR reads, giving one row per CDR3 protein. Among around 450,000 distinct CDR3 sequences, around 15% were seen once, and the ten largest hold more than 9%. Time point here: newly diagnosed GD, antithyroid drugs for less than 3 months. Generation of the TCR library employed RNA extracted from PBMCs. The same data also went into a second study, on T cells in Graves' hyperthyroidism and ophthalmopathy.

This specimen consisted of peripheral blood mononuclear cells (PBMCs), obtained at new diagnosis, from a patient treated with antithyroid drugs. Receptor source: a man in his forties or fifties with Graves disease.

The chain employs TRBV5-1 and TRBJ2-1, with D unclear. The CDR3 has 14 amino acids. The V end was cut by 6 bases, the J end by 0 bases, with 10 bases between. The germline V gene has CDR1 SGHRS and CDR2 YFSETQ. DNA of the CDR3: TGCGCCAGCAAACTACAGAGCTCCTACAATGAGCAGTTCTTC. Translation: CASKLQSSYNEQFF.

This clonotype appeared many times. The limits of the CDR3 on the DNA are not certain, so only TCRdb's listed CDR3 is given. The chain carries TRBV30 and TRBJ2-5; TRBD1 reflects the table's D call only, with no check against the DNA. Germline V gene lookup returns CDR1 GTSNPN and CDR2 SVGIG (reference sequence). The CDR3 extends over 12 residues, inclusive of both ends. CDR3 sequence reads: CAWSVGAGSEYF.

This clonotype was counted between two and nine times. V gene TRBV5-1 combines with J gene TRBJ1-2; D is ambiguous. The V gene's germline CDR1 is SGHRS and CDR2 YFSETQ. This CDR3 spans 11 amino acids. Trimming shortened V by 5 bases and J by 8 bases, and 10 bases separated the two germline ends. The CDR3 DNA is TGCGCCAGCAGACGTGAGAAGGGCTACACCTTC. As protein: CASRREKGYTF.

As to this clonotype: This likely came from a read error, as a far larger clone is one base away. The chain carries TRBV20-1 and TRBJ2-7; D gene unclear. The germline gives CDR1 DFQATT, CDR2 SNEGSKA (reference sequence). The V end lost 2 bases, the J end lost 7 bases, and 21 bases lay between the germline ends. This CDR3 is 15 amino acids long. CDR3 nucleotide sequence: TGCAGTGCTAGATCGGTCTCGGCCCCTTACAATGAGCAGTACTTC. Translation gives CSARSVSAPYNEQYF.

In this sample, this clonotype turned up many times. V and J are TRBV20-1 and TRBJ2-3; 9 bases map to TRBD1. The ends lost 5 bases at V and 3 bases at J; junction bases unmatched: 6. Germline V gene lookup returns CDR1 DFQATT and CDR2 SNEGSKA (reference sequence). The CDR3 length is 14 residues. The CDR3 region is CSAGGQGLTDTQYF. DNA for the CDR3: TGCAGTGCTGGGGGACAGGGTTTGACAGATACGCAGTATTTT.

This clonotype was found many times. The chain carries TRBV5-1 and TRBJ2-1; 16 bases map to TRBD2. Looked up from germline, CDR1 is SGHRS and CDR2 is YFSETQ. CDR3 length: 18 amino acids. J gave up 2 bases and V 4 bases, and 6 bases lay outside the gene matches. This chain's CDR3 is CASSRGLAGGKTYNEQFF. The CDR3 nucleotides are TGCGCCAGCAGCCGGGGACTAGCGGGAGGGAAAACCTACAATGAGCAGTTCTTC.

The genes are TRBV15 and TRBJ2-6, with D hard to call. V was clipped by 3 bases and J by 0 bases, with 6 bases between them. Looked up from germline, CDR1 is LNHNV and CDR2 is YYDKDF (reference sequence). This CDR3 contains 15 residues. CDR3 bases: TGTGCCACCAGCAGTATGAGCTCTGGGGCCAACGTCCTGACTTTC. Translated: CATSSMSSGANVLTF. Full variable domain (rest looked up from reference TRBV15 and TRBJ2-6): DAMVIQNPRYQVTQFGKPVTLSCSQTLNHNVMYWYQQKSSQAPKLLFHYYDKDFNNEADTPDNFQSRRPNTSFCFLDIRSPGLGDTAMYLCATSSMSSGANVLTFGAGSRLTVL.

This clonotype appeared many times. The V and J genes are TRBV27 and TRBJ2-7; 10 nucleotides align to TRBD2. Germline values: CDR1 MNHEY, CDR2 SMNVEV (reference sequence). V shed 6 bases, J shed 6 bases, and the junction held 14 bases outside the gene matches. The CDR3 length is 16 residues. CDR3 sequence (DNA): TGTGCCAGCAGCCCCCTAGCTAGCGGGAGCGGCGGCGAGCAGTACTTC. It specifies CASSPLASGSGGEQYF.

The chain recombines TRBV5-6 with TRBJ2-3; 8 bases agree with TRBD1. V lost 1 base and J lost 0; bases outside the gene matches: 4. The CDR3 totals 16 residues. Germline loops: CDR1 SGHDT, CDR2 YYEEEE. CDR3 sequence (DNA): TGTGCCAGCAGCTTGTACAGGGGGACAAGCACAGATACGCAGTATTTT. It codes for CASSLYRGTSTDTQYF.

This clonotype was detected many times. This chain connects TRBV28 to TRBJ2-3; no firm D call. V lost 2 bases and J 6 bases, leaving 9 bases between the germline ends. Germline V gene sequence: CDR1 MDHEN, CDR2 SYDVKM. The CDR3 spans 13 residues. CDR3 in DNA: TGTGCCAGCAGTTTAGTAGTGGGGGATACGCAGTATTTT. Amino acid sequence: CASSLVVGDTQYF.

This clonotype was seen a few times. The rearrangement joins TRBV9 to TRBJ2-3; 11 bases are shared with TRBD2. Germline V gene lookup returns CDR1 SGDLS and CDR2 YYNGEE. V shed 7 bases, J shed 4 bases, and the junction held 8 bases outside the gene matches. This CDR3 has 15 amino acids. The CDR3 spells CASCTSGRGADTQYF. CDR3 bases: TGTGCCAGCTGTACTAGCGGGAGAGGGGCAGATACGCAGTATTTT.

This clonotype appeared once. A read error may be the cause here, since a much bigger clone is one base away. The V call is TRBV29-1, the J call TRBJ2-1, with 12 positions matching TRBD2. The end of the DNA aligns better with TRBJ2-7, so the J call may be wrong. Germline-derived CDR1 and CDR2 are SQVTM and ANQGSEA. There are 14 residues in the CDR3. In DNA form, the CDR3 reads TGCAGCGATAGGACTAGCGGGACATACAATGAGCAGTACTTC. This encodes CSDRTSGTYNEQYF.

Only a few counts were recorded for this clonotype. V usage is TRBV19 and J usage is TRBJ2-3; TRBD2 aligns across 10 bases. The length of the CDR3 is 16 residues. Unmatched junction bases numbered 6, after V lost 3 bases and J lost 3 bases. Germline CDR1 is LNHDA and CDR2 is SQIVND (reference sequence). This CDR3 is CASSMWLAGATDTQYF. The CDR3 DNA reads as TGTGCCAGTAGTATGTGGCTAGCGGGAGCGACAGATACGCAGTATTTT.

This rearrangement joins TRBV2 to TRBJ2-3; 12 nucleotides align to TRBD1. V was pared by 4 bases and J by 4 bases, with 3 bases of the junction left unmatched. The CDR3 runs to 15 residues. CDR1 is SNHLY and CDR2 is FYNNEI in the germline V gene. The CDR3 protein is CASSGGDRGPDTQYF. Here the CDR3 DNA reads TGTGCCAGCAGTGGAGGGGACAGGGGGCCAGATACGCAGTATTTT.

The chain recombines TRBV5-1 with TRBJ1-2; 8 positions agree with TRBD1. The CDR3 contains 14 residues. Germline V gene data show CDR1 as SGHRS and CDR2 as YFSETQ. V shed 4 bases, J shed 8 bases, and the junction held 10 bases outside the gene matches. The CDR3 DNA reads TGCGCCAGCAGCACAGGGTTGACAGGGGTCGGCTACACCTTC. Translation gives CASSTGLTGVGYTF.

This clonotype was counted only a few times. The chain combines TRBV12-5 with TRBJ1-5; TRBD1 agrees at 9 bases. Germline V gene lookup returns CDR1 LGHNT and CDR2 FRNRAP. CDR3 length equals 15 residues. After removal of 6 bases from V and 5 bases from J, the junction contained 8 bases not matched to a gene. CDR3 in amino acids: CASGPGQGNDQPQHF. CDR3 sequence (DNA): TGTGCTAGTGGCCCGGGACAGGGTAACGATCAGCCCCAGCATTTT.

The chain couples TRBV10-3 to TRBJ2-6; D call uncertain. The V gene's germline CDR1 is ENHRY and CDR2 SYGVKD. Trimming removed 4 bases at V and 0 bases at J, with 4 bases between. CDR3 size: 14 residues. The CDR3 coding sequence is TGTGCCATCAGTGGGGCCTCTGGGGCCAACGTCCTGACTTTC. Translation gives CAISGASGANVLTF.

In this sample, this clonotype turned up a few times. V is TRBV28 and J is TRBJ2-1; the D is unclear. This CDR3 is 12 amino acids long. The V and J ends lost 2 bases and 13 bases respectively, with 12 bases between them. Germline CDR1 MDHEN, CDR2 SYDVKM. CDR3 protein: CASSLTAWGQFF. In DNA form, the CDR3 reads TGTGCCAGCAGTTTAACCGCATGGGGACAGTTCTTC.

This clonotype was picked up many times. The rearrangement joins TRBV18 to TRBJ2-5; D is ambiguous. The CDR3 spans 13 residues. Deletions cut 2 bases from V and 4 bases from J, with 8 bases between. Germline V gene lookup returns CDR1 KGHSH and CDR2 LQKENI. The CDR3 loop reads CASSPGILETQYF. In nucleotides, the CDR3 is TGTGCCAGCTCACCAGGGATACTAGAGACCCAGTACTTC.

The rearrangement joins TRBV27 to TRBJ2-7; D may be TRBD2 (5 bases). Germline CDR1 and CDR2: MNHEY and SMNVEV (reference sequence). This CDR3 has 14 residues. Trimming took off 6 bases at V and 2 bases at J, with 14 bases between the two ends. DNA of the CDR3: TGTGCCAGCAGAAAAATTGGGAGCACCTACGAGCAGTACTTC. Protein: CASRKIGSTYEQYF.

This clonotype has a handful of counts. The chain recombines TRBV29-1 with TRBJ2-3; D assignment may be TRBD1 or TRBD2 (5 bases each). The CDR3 contains 13 residues. Germline CDR1 and CDR2: SQVTM and ANQGSEA. V was trimmed by 6 bases and J by 0 bases, leaving 10 bases between them. In nucleotides, the CDR3 is TGCAGCGTGGCCCGGGACAGCACAGATACGCAGTATTTT. Amino acids: CSVARDSTDTQYF.

The sample holds one count of this clonotype. This chain links TRBV25-1 with TRBJ2-1, with D hard to call. From germline, CDR1 is MGHDK and CDR2 SYGVNS. This CDR3 is 15 amino acids long. Trimming took off 3 bases at V and 7 bases at J, with 16 bases between the two ends. CDR3 in amino acids: CASSDPRTLWNEQFF. The CDR3 DNA reads as TGTGCCAGCAGTGACCCCCGGACCCTTTGGAATGAGCAGTTCTTC.

This clonotype was detected a few times. The rearrangement joins TRBV19 to TRBJ2-3; tentatively, D is TRBD2 (6 bases). Germline V gives CDR1 LNHDA, CDR2 SQIVND (reference sequence). The germline V and J ends were trimmed by 7 bases and 4 bases, with 18 bases remaining between them. The length of the CDR3 is 15 residues. CDR3 in amino acids: CASIATGGRADTQYF. CDR3 nucleotides: TGTGCCAGTATCGCGACCGGGGGAAGGGCAGATACGCAGTATTTT.

This clonotype appeared many times. The chain employs TRBV2 and TRBJ2-1; D may correspond to TRBD1 or TRBD2 (5 bases each). V was pared by 2 bases and J by 10 bases, with 12 bases between. The CDR3 length is 13 residues. Looked up from germline, CDR1 is SNHLY and CDR2 is FYNNEI. The DNA of the CDR3 is TGTGCCAGCAGTGAATTCCCCAGGGAGGAGCAGTTCTTC. This codes for CASSEFPREEQFF. Variable domain in full (rest from reference TRBV2 and TRBJ2-1): EPEVTQTPSHQVTQMGQEVILRCVPISNHLYFYWYRQILGQKVEFLVSFYNNEISEKSEIFDDQFSVERPDGSNFTLKIRSTKLEDSAMYFCASSEFPREEQFFGPGTRLTVL.

There are many counts of this clonotype. The rearrangement links TRBV2 to TRBJ2-1; TRBD2 matches at 14 bases. The V gene end was trimmed by 8 bases and the J gene end by 0 bases; junction bases not matched to a gene: 9. The germline V gene has CDR1 SNHLY and CDR2 FYNNEI. The length of the CDR3 is 18 residues. The DNA of the CDR3 is TGTGCCAGCGAAGGGACTAGCGGGAGTTGGTACTCCTACAATGAGCAGTTCTTC. Its translation is CASEGTSGSWYSYNEQFF.

This clonotype was picked up one time. A much larger clone is a single base away; this may be a read error. The V and J genes are TRBV6-5 and TRBJ2-1, with 12 bases lining up with TRBD2. The CDR3 runs to 18 residues. Germline V gene sequence: CDR1 MNHEY, CDR2 SVGAGI. DNA of the CDR3: TGTGCCAGCAGTTTACGGACTAGCGGGAAGAGCTCCTACAATGAGCAGTCCTTC. Protein: CASSLRTSGKSSYNEQSF.

Many counts were recorded for this clonotype. The J gene is TRBJ2-1, the V gene TRBV6-1; 14 positions match TRBD2. Per germline, CDR1 MNHNS and CDR2 SASEGT. V dropped 6 bases and J dropped 9; count of bases not matched to a gene: 10. CDR3 length equals 16 residues. CDR3 region: CASRPTGTSGRSEQFF. The CDR3 DNA reads TGTGCCAGCAGGCCAACCGGGACTAGCGGGAGAAGTGAGCAGTTCTTC.

This clonotype was counted many times. The V and J genes are TRBV11-2 and TRBJ2-2; D uncertain. CDR3 length: 15 amino acids. Trimming took 2 bases from V and 4 from J, leaving 11 bases between them. From germline, CDR1 is SGHAT and CDR2 FQNNGV. CDR3 nucleotides: TGTGCCAGCAGCTTAAAGCTCCCATTCACCGGGGAGCTGTTTTTT. It yields the protein CASSLKLPFTGELFF.

This clonotype has at least ten counts. J is TRBJ1-5 and V is TRBV19; 9 bases line up with TRBD1. The V gene's germline CDR1 is LNHDA and CDR2 SQIVND (reference sequence). Trimming took 4 bases from V and 6 from J; bases not matched to a gene: 7. The CDR3 has 15 amino acids. CDR3 nucleotides: TGTGCCAGTAGTACTCGGAACAGGGGGCTTCAGCCCCAGCATTTT. Translation: CASSTRNRGLQPQHF.

This clonotype was found many times. The chain links TRBV3-1 to TRBJ2-7, with TRBD1 matching 9 bases. J lost 5 bases, V lost 4 bases, and 9 bases had no gene match. Germline V gives CDR1 LGHDT, CDR2 YNNKEL (reference sequence). The CDR3 runs 15 residues. The CDR3 nucleotides read TGTGCCAGCAGCCGACGACAGGGGGTTCGGAACGAGCAGTACTTC. It codes for CASSRRQGVRNEQYF.

The chain carries TRBV13 and TRBJ2-3, with TRBD2 matching over 7 bases. Germline V gene data show CDR1 as PRHDT and CDR2 as FYEKMQ (reference sequence). J was trimmed by 4 bases and V by 3 bases; bases with no gene match: 13. The CDR3 covers 17 residues. As DNA, the CDR3 is TGTGCCAGCAGCTTCCGGCCTTTTGCGGGAGTCCCAGATACGCAGTATTTT. Translating gives CASSFRPFAGVPDTQYF.

The rearrangement uses TRBV5-4 and TRBJ2-7; TRBD2 matches at 11 bases. CDR3 length: 13 amino acids. V trimming: 2 bases; J trimming: 6 bases; junction bases outside the gene matches: 1. CDR1 and CDR2 from the germline V gene are SGHNT and YYREEE (reference sequence). The CDR3 reads CASSFGTSGEQYF. The CDR3 DNA reads as TGTGCCAGCAGCTTTGGGACTAGCGGCGAGCAGTACTTC.